The present entry profiles one T cell receptor beta chain with its context. Participants spanned ages about 18 to 100 years and resided in about 25 US areas. In the authors' methods: How many nucleated cells were present was estimated from reference gene primer amplification. The assay was immunoSEQ multiplex PCR, and TCRdb's table has in-frame clones only and misses some. D and trimming come from the DNA, and the V and J calls and clone size come from that table. This repertoire shows roughly 250,000 clones, around 89% found once; its top ten account for 1.2%. The sample belongs to a study of blood T cell repertoires in COVID-19. Study overall: Sites in the United States, Italy and Spain provided acute and convalescent COVID-19 samples. From T cells, B-cell-depleted T cells, or PBMCs came the material, which was cDNA or gDNA.

Specimen: PBMCs or T cells enriched from blood (not recorded which). The receptor comes from a woman aged 40 to 50 with acute COVID-19.

The CDR3 protein is CASSRGQGAISRGTFF. For the CDR3, the DNA is TGTGCCAGCAGTAGGGGACAGGGGGCAATCTCCCGGGGAACTTTCTTT. J is TRBJ1-1 and V is TRBV27, with 12 bases lining up with TRBD1. Germline trimming cut 5 bases from V and 12 bases from J; bases unmatched to any gene: 16. The germline CDR1 and CDR2 sequences are MNHEY and SMNVEV (reference sequence). This CDR3 contains 16 residues.